The 11 T cell receptor beta chains below all came from one sample that was sequenced in a study of coeliac disease. Some clones are missing from TCRdb's copy, which holds only in-frame ones; the method was immunoSEQ multiplex PCR. The sample holds around 1,500 clones, 73% seen once. Source material: lymphocytes from the gut lamina propria. Every receptor here comes from a human donor without celiac disease.

The chain couples TRBV19 to TRBJ1-2; TRBD1 is a possible D gene (6 bases). The CDR3 length is 14 residues. Between the trimmed V and J ends, which lost 7 bases and 7 bases, there was a span of 19 bases. Germline assignment: CDR1 LNHDA and CDR2 SQIVND (reference sequence). CDR3 loop: CASKNPGGYGGYTF. The CDR3 DNA reads as TGTGCCAGTAAAAACCCGGGGGGCTACGGTGGCTACACCTTC.

The J gene is TRBJ2-3, the V gene TRBV6-5; 7 bases map to TRBD1. The germline V gene encodes CDR1 MNHEY and CDR2 SVGAGI. This CDR3 comprises 12 residues. V shed 10 bases, J shed 1 base, and the junction held 2 bases outside the gene matches. The CDR3 is CATGQGTDTQYF. The CDR3 bases are TGTGCCACCGGACAGGGCACAGATACGCAGTATTTT.

The chain uses TRBV5-1 and TRBJ1-1, with a weak D call TRBD1 (5 bases). In germline, CDR1 is SGHRS, CDR2 YFSETQ. Deletions cut 4 bases from V and 1 base from J, with 11 bases between. The CDR3 is 14 amino acids. The CDR3 sequence: CASSSSGQNTEAFF. For the CDR3, the DNA is TGCGCCAGCAGCAGCTCAGGACAGAACACTGAAGCTTTCTTT.

A single count supports this clone. The genes are TRBV7-9 and TRBJ1-1, with D possibly matching TRBD1 (5 bases). CDR3 length: 15 amino acids. V gave up 5 bases and J gave up 1 base, with 14 bases separating them. Germline V gives CDR1 SEHNR, CDR2 FQNEAQ (reference sequence). CDR3: CASSLTGLGNTEAFF. CDR3 coding DNA: TGTGCCAGCAGCCTAACGGGACTGGGGAACACTGAAGCTTTCTTT.

The gene calls are TRBV27 and TRBJ2-3, with TRBD2 matching 8 bases. Trimming cost V 2 bases and J 5 bases; bases outside gene matches: 9. Germline V gene lookup returns CDR1 MNHEY and CDR2 SMNVEV (reference sequence). This CDR3 comprises 16 residues. For the CDR3, the DNA is TGTGCCAGCAGTTTAAGGGCAGCGGGAGCGGTAGATACGCAGTATTTT. Translating it yields CASSLRAAGAVDTQYF.

The chain recombines TRBV14 with TRBJ1-1, with TRBD1 matching over 9 bases. V trimming: 4 bases; J trimming: 2 bases; junction bases outside the gene matches: 2. CDR3 length equals 14 residues. The germline CDR1 and CDR2 sequences are SGHDN and FVKESK. The CDR3 loop is CASSLGQGNTEAFF. The DNA of the CDR3 is TGTGCCAGCAGCCTGGGACAGGGAAACACTGAAGCTTTCTTT.

The chain joins TRBV6-6 to TRBJ2-5; 13 nucleotides align to TRBD2. The CDR3 length is 16 residues. Trimming took 6 bases from V and 4 from J; bases not matched to a gene: 8. Looked up from germline, CDR1 is MNHNY and CDR2 is SVGAGI (reference sequence). The CDR3 DNA is TGTGCCAGCAGCGATTGGACTAGCGGGAGTGGAGAGACCCAGTACTTC. Its translation: CASSDWTSGSGETQYF.

In its sample, this clone was seen a few times. This rearrangement joins TRBV21-1 to TRBJ1-6; the table gives TRBD1 as D, unverified against the DNA. TRBV21-1 is classified as a pseudogene. CDR3 size: 15 residues. CDR3 protein: CASSKAQGDNSPLHF. In DNA form, the CDR3 reads TGTGCCAGCAGCAAAGCTCAGGGGGACAATTCACCCCTCCACTTT.

The chain recombines TRBV15 with TRBJ1-2; 9 bases fit TRBD1. The germline V gene encodes CDR1 LNHNV and CDR2 YYDKDF (reference sequence). Germline trimming cut 1 base from V and 7 bases from J; bases unmatched to any gene: 13. This CDR3 is built from 17 residues. CDR3 residues: CATSRVGHLQGAVGYTF. The CDR3 region has the DNA TGTGCCACCAGCAGAGTAGGGCATCTACAGGGGGCTGTTGGCTACACCTTC. Full variable domain (missing parts from reference TRBV15 and TRBJ1-2): DAMVIQNPRYQVTQFGKPVTLSCSQTLNHNVMYWYQQKSSQAPKLLFHYYDKDFNNEADTPDNFQSRRPNTSFCFLDIRSPGLGDTAMYLCATSRVGHLQGAVGYTFGSGTRLTVV.

This chain links TRBV4-1 with TRBJ2-3, with 8 bases matching TRBD2. This CDR3 contains 15 residues. V trimming: 4 bases; J trimming: 1 base; junction bases outside the gene matches: 4. CDR1 and CDR2 (germline): MGHRA, YSYEKL. The CDR3, as DNA: TGCGCCAGCAGCCCTCAGACTAGCGGCACAGATACGCAGTATTTT. It specifies CASSPQTSGTDTQYF.

The V and J genes are TRBV9 and TRBJ2-3; 9 bases agree with TRBD1. Trimming removed 4 bases from V and 6 bases from J; junction bases left unmatched: 6. Germline V lookup: CDR1 SGDLS, CDR2 YYNGEE. This CDR3 is built from 14 residues. The CDR3 reads CASSIHRGPDTQYF. The CDR3 bases are TGTGCCAGCAGCATACACAGGGGGCCTGATACGCAGTATTTT.